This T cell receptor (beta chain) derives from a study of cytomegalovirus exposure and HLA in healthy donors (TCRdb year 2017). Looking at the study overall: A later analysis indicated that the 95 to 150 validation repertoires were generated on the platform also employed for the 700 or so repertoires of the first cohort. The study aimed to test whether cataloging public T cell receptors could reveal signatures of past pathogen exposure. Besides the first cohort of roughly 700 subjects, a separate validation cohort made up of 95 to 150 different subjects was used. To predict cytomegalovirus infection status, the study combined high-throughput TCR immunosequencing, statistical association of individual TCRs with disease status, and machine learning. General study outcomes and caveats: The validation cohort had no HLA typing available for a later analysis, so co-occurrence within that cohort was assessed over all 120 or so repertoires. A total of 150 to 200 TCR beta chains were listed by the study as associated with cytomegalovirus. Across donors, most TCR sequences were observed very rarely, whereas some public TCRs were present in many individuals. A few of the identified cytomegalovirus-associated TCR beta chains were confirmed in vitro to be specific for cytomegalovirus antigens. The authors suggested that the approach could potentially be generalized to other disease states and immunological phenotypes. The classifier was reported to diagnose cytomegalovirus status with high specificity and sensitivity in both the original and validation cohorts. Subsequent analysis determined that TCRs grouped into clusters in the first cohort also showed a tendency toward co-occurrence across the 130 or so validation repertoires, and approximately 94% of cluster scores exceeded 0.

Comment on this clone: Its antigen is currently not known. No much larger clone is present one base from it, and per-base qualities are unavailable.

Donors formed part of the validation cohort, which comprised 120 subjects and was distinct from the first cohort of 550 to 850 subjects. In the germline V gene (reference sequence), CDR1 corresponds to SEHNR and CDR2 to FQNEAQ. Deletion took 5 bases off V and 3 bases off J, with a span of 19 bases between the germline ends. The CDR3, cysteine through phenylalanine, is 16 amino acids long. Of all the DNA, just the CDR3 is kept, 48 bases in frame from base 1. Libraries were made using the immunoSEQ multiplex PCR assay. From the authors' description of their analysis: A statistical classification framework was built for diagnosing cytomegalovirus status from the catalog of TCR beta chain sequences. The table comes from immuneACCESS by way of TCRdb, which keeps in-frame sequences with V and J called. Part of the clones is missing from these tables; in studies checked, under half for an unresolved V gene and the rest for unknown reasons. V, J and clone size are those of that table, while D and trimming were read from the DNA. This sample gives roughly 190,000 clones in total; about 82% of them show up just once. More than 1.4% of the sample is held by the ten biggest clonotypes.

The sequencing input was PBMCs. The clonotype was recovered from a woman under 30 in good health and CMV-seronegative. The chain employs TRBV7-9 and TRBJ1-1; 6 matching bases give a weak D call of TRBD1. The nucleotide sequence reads TGTGCCAGCAGCCCAGGCCAGGGGCTGGGAGACACTGAAGCTTTCTTT. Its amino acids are CASSPGQGLGDTEAFF.